The 14 T cell receptor beta chains in this list originate from one sample, sequenced in a study of cytomegalovirus exposure and HLA in healthy donors. The PCR ran on 60 Vbeta and 13 Jbeta primers. Generated by immunoSEQ multiplex PCR, the TCRdb table keeps only in-frame clones and is missing some. This table has about 150,000 clones, approximately 80% appearing once. The sequencing input was PBMCs. The receptors were sampled from a man in his fifties in good health and CMV-seropositive.

The chain is built from TRBV5-4 and TRBJ1-1; D call uncertain. V was cut by 2 bases and J by 0 bases, with 5 bases left in between. CDR3 length equals 13 residues. Per germline, CDR1 SGHNT and CDR2 YYREEE (reference sequence). CDR3 in DNA: TGTGCCAGCAGCTTTGCAGTGAACACTGAAGCTTTCTTT. Protein product: CASSFAVNTEAFF.

V gene TRBV7-6 combines with J gene TRBJ2-4, with D unclear. This CDR3 spans 13 amino acids. Trimming left V 0 bases short and J 8 bases short, with 8 bases between. The V gene's germline CDR1 is SGHVS and CDR2 FNYEAQ. CDR3 sequence (DNA): TGTGCCAGCAGCTTAGCTCACAGAGACATTCAGTACTTC. Its translation is CASSLAHRDIQYF.

This chain joins TRBV2 and TRBJ1-1; D not certain. Trimming removed 6 bases at V and 0 bases at J, with 8 bases between. The CDR3 consists of 13 residues. Germline assignment: CDR1 SNHLY and CDR2 FYNNEI. The CDR3 spells CASRKHMNTEAFF. As DNA, the CDR3 is TGTGCCAGCAGAAAACACATGAACACTGAAGCTTTCTTT. Drawing the rest from reference TRBV2 and TRBJ1-1, the complete variable domain is EPEVTQTPSHQVTQMGQEVILRCVPISNHLYFYWYRQILGQKVEFLVSFYNNEISEKSEIFDDQFSVERPDGSNFTLKIRSTKLEDSAMYFCASRKHMNTEAFFGQGTRLTVV.

The J gene is TRBJ2-2, the V gene TRBV7-3, with 10 bases lining up with TRBD1. CDR1 and CDR2 (germline): SGHTA, FQGTGA. The CDR3 is 16 amino acids. V trimming: 2 bases; J trimming: 5 bases; junction bases outside the gene matches: 5. The CDR3 sequence: CASSLQGQGRTGELFF. DNA of the CDR3: TGTGCCAGCAGCTTACAGGGACAGGGGAGGACCGGGGAGCTGTTTTTT.

The rearrangement uses TRBV15 and TRBJ2-2; 7 bases fit TRBD2. Germline values: CDR1 LNHNV, CDR2 YYDKDF (reference sequence). V shed 1 base and J 3 bases; nucleotides not matched to a gene: 11. The CDR3 extends over 18 amino acids. The CDR3 nucleotides are TGTGCCACCAGCAGAGTTCGGGGGAGGGTTTTGGACACCGGGGAGCTGTTTTTT. This codes for CATSRVRGRVLDTGELFF.

Of note for this clone: A junction end diverges from the germline sequence, so it may reflect a read error. The chain recombines TRBV10-1 with TRBJ2-5; D is possibly TRBD2 (5 bases). Looked up from germline, CDR1 is WNHNN and CDR2 is SYGVQD (reference sequence). The CDR3 spans 13 residues. This chain's CDR3 is CASGGLDQETQYF. CDR3 DNA: TGCGCCAGCGGCGGACTCGACCAGGAGACCCAGTACTTC.

This rearrangement joins TRBV29-1 to TRBJ1-2, with 7 bases fitting TRBD1. This CDR3 spans 14 amino acids. V lost 6 bases and J lost 0; bases outside the gene matches: 7. The germline gives CDR1 SQVTM, CDR2 ANQGSEA. The CDR3 is CSVGRQGANYGYTF. In nucleotides, the CDR3 is TGCAGCGTGGGGCGGCAGGGGGCTAACTATGGCTACACCTTC. Using reference TRBV29-1 and TRBJ1-2 for the parts outside the CDR3, the full variable domain is SAVISQKPSRDICQRGTSLTIQCQVDSQVTMMFWYRQQPGQSLTLIATANQGSEATYESGFVIDKFPISRPNLTFSTLTVSNMSPEDSSIYLCSVGRQGANYGYTFGSGTRLTVV.

The gene calls are TRBV10-1 and TRBJ2-3, with 12 bases that match TRBD2. The CDR3 contains 16 residues. The V gene end was trimmed by 2 bases and the J gene end by 3 bases; junction bases not matched to a gene: 3. Germline-derived CDR1 and CDR2 are WNHNN and SYGVQD (reference sequence). CDR3 DNA sequence: TGCGCCAGCAGTGAGACTAGCGGGAGGCGGACAGATACGCAGTATTTT. It translates to CASSETSGRRTDTQYF.

The chain carries TRBV6-1 and TRBJ2-3; the D gene is possibly TRBD2 (6 bases). V gave up 3 bases and J gave up 0 bases, with 10 bases separating them. Germline CDR1 is MNHNS and CDR2 is SASEGT. The CDR3 runs to 15 residues. CDR3 DNA: TGTGCCAGCAGTGATGGGGGGATGAGCACAGATACGCAGTATTTT. It specifies CASSDGGMSTDTQYF.

The genes are TRBV5-1 and TRBJ2-1; D might be TRBD1 (6 bases). This CDR3 region has 12 residues. V lost 4 bases, J lost 10 bases, and 12 bases lay in between. Germline lookup yields CDR1 SGHRS and CDR2 YFSETQ. For the CDR3, the DNA is TGCGCCAGCAGCGGCCCGACAGGAGAGCAGTTCTTC. The encoded protein is CASSGPTGEQFF.

This clone was seen more than once but under ten times. The chain carries TRBV21-1 and TRBJ2-7; TRBD2, as called in the table, went unchecked against the DNA. TRBV21-1 is a pseudogene segment. The CDR3 extends over 14 amino acids. CDR3 in amino acids: CASSKVAGKGEQYV. The CDR3 region has the DNA TGTGCCAGCAGCAAAGTAGCGGGAAAAGGCGAGCAGTACGTC.

The chain couples TRBV19 to TRBJ1-5; D call uncertain. The V end lost 10 bases, the J end lost 5 bases, and 18 bases lay between the germline ends. The CDR3 loop spans 14 amino acids. The germline CDR1 and CDR2 sequences are LNHDA and SQIVND (reference sequence). The CDR3 reads CATYPSNGDQPQHF. The CDR3 nucleotides read TGTGCCACCTACCCCTCCAATGGAGATCAGCCCCAGCATTTT.

This rearrangement joins TRBV7-9 to TRBJ2-1; 7 nucleotides agree with TRBD2. Losses at the gene ends were 1 base for V and 6 bases for J; bases not matched to a gene: 6. The germline V gene has CDR1 SEHNR and CDR2 FQNEAQ (reference sequence). This CDR3 is 15 amino acids long. The CDR3 sequence is CASSLGAGVANEQFF. CDR3 coding DNA: TGTGCCAGCAGCTTAGGGGCGGGAGTAGCCAATGAGCAGTTCTTC.

This sequence joins TRBV6-5 and TRBJ1-3; 10 bases are a match to TRBD1. Germline V gene data show CDR1 as MNHEY and CDR2 as SVGAGI. CDR3 size: 14 residues. With V trimmed by 7 bases and J by 5 bases, 5 bases remained unmatched. The DNA for the CDR3 is TGTGCCAGCAAACCGGGACAGGGGCGAAACACCATATATTTT. Translating gives CASKPGQGRNTIYF.